This section outlines one T cell receptor (beta chain) sequence together with its context. Per germline, CDR1 MDHEN and CDR2 SYDVKM. CDR3 size: 11 residues. V dropped 4 bases and J dropped 11; count of bases not matched to a gene: 3. This entry belongs to a study of shared clonotypes between healthy human individuals. Generated by immunoSEQ multiplex PCR, the TCRdb table keeps only in-frame clones and is missing some. In the table there are approximately 2,000,000 clones, 80% to 95% of which are singletons. The clonotype was recovered from a man aged 18 to 30 in good health. Some clones in this sample may be carry-over from other donors' samples. Sequences were obtained from naive CD4+ T cells from PBMCs. Subset denoted: CD45RA+ positively selected. The chain recombines TRBV28 with TRBJ2-7; 9 bases fit TRBD1. CDR3 amino acids: CASSSRTGEYF. CDR3 DNA sequence: TGTGCCAGCAGTTCCAGGACAGGGGAGTACTTC.